This T cell receptor beta chain was sequenced for a study of cytomegalovirus exposure and HLA in healthy donors. Profiling relied on immunoSEQ multiplex PCR, and the TCRdb table lists in-frame clones only, not all of them. The table lists some 140,000 clones, about 83% of them singletons. Study-wide results and limits: The study put roughly 160 TCR beta chains on its list as cytomegalovirus-associated.

As to this clone: The antigen is not known.

Trimming left V 2 bases short and J 10 bases short, with 11 bases between. This CDR3 region has 12 residues. Germline loops: CDR1 SGHTA, CDR2 FQGNSA. The sample consisted of PBMCs. This clonotype originated in a woman aged 25 to 39 in good health and CMV-seronegative. The genes are TRBV7-2 and TRBJ2-5; TRBD2 might be the D (6 bases). In nucleotides, the CDR3 is TGTGCCAGCAGCTTAAAGACTAGTAACCAGTACTTC. Protein: CASSLKTSNQYF.